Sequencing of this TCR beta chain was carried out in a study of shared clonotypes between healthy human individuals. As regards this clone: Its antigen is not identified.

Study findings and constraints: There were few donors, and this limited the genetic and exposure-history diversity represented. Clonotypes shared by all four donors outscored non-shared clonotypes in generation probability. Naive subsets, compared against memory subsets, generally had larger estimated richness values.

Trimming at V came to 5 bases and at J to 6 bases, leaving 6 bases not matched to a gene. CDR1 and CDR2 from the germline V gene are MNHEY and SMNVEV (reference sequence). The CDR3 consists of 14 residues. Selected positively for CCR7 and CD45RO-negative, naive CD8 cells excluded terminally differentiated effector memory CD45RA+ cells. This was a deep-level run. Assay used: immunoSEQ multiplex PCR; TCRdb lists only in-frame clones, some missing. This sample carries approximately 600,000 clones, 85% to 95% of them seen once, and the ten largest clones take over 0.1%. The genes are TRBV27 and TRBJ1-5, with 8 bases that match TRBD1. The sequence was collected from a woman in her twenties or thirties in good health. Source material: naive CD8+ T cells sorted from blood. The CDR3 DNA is TGTGCCAGCAGTCTAGACAGGGGTGCTCAGCCCCAGCATTTT. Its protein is CASSLDRGAQPQHF.